Below, 19 T cell receptor beta chains from the same sample are listed, as sequenced in a study of shared clonotypes between healthy human individuals. TCRdb's copy holds only in-frame clones and misses some; the assay was immunoSEQ multiplex PCR. This sample yields 600,000 to 750,000 clones, of which about nine tenths are seen a single time; 34% belongs to the top ten. The specimen sequenced was memory CD8+ T cells from PBMCs. This sample's subset: CD45RO+ cells pooled with CCR7-negative TemRA cells. Source of these receptors: a man younger than 35 in good health. Some clones in this sample may be carry-over from other donors' samples.

The chain recombines TRBV9 with TRBJ2-3; 7 nucleotides line up with TRBD1. Germline V gene data show CDR1 as SGDLS and CDR2 as YYNGEE. The trim removed 5 bases at V and 0 bases at J, leaving 6 bases unmatched. This CDR3 is 15 amino acids long. CDR3 residues: CASSEGTASTDTQYF. In DNA form, the CDR3 reads TGTGCCAGCAGTGAAGGGACAGCTAGCACAGATACGCAGTATTTT. The variable domain in full, with the rest retrieved from reference TRBV9 and TRBJ2-3, is DSGVTQTPKHLITATGQRVTLRCSPRSGDLSVYWYQQSLDQGLQFLIQYYNGEERAKGNILERFSAQQFPDLHSELNLSSLELGDSALYFCASSEGTASTDTQYFGPGTRLTVL.

The table lists this clone with a count of one. The rearrangement links TRBV19 to TRBJ2-3, with 8 bases lining up with TRBD2. CDR3 size: 18 residues. Germline V gives CDR1 LNHDA, CDR2 SQIVND (reference sequence). Trimming took 5 bases from V and 0 from J; bases not matched to a gene: 13. This CDR3 reads CASSRREGSQLSTDTQYF. CDR3 nucleotide sequence: TGTGCCAGTAGTCGACGGGAGGGCAGTCAGTTAAGCACAGATACGCAGTATTTT. The full variable domain, completed using reference TRBV19 and TRBJ2-3, is DGGITQSPKYLFRKEGQNVTLSCEQNLNHDAMYWYRQDPGQGLRLIYYSQIVNDFQKGDIAEGYSVSREKKESFPLTVTSAQKNPTAFYLCASSRREGSQLSTDTQYFGPGTRLTVL.

The V call is TRBV5-4, the J call TRBJ1-5; D ambiguous. CDR1 is SGHNT and CDR2 is YYREEE in the germline V gene (reference sequence). The CDR3 covers 15 residues. Deletions cut 4 bases from V and 2 bases from J, with 13 bases between. The chain's CDR3 is CASSLQPDGNQPQHF. In nucleotides, the CDR3 is TGTGCCAGCAGCCTACAGCCAGACGGCAATCAGCCCCAGCATTTT.

The V call is TRBV9, the J call TRBJ2-7; D tentatively fits TRBD1 or TRBD2 (5 bases each). The CDR3 runs 12 residues. With 4 bases removed from V and 2 bases from J, the gap between germline ends came to 7 bases. The germline V gene has CDR1 SGDLS and CDR2 YYNGEE. CDR3 sequence reads: CASSSGPYEQYF. In nucleotides, the CDR3 is TGTGCCAGCAGCTCGGGACCCTACGAGCAGTACTTC.

This clone was picked up a small number of times. This sequence joins TRBV7-9 and TRBJ1-2; D may be TRBD1 (5 bases). This CDR3 region has 17 residues. V was pared by 5 bases and J by 5 bases, with 24 bases between. Germline assignment: CDR1 SEHNR and CDR2 FQNEAQ (reference sequence). CDR3 bases: TGTGCCAGCAGCCCGGGGGAGGGGATTGGAGTGGGATATGGCTACACCTTC. Translation: CASSPGEGIGVGYGYTF. Supplemented by reference TRBV7-9 and TRBJ1-2, the full variable domain reads DTGVSQNPRHKITKRGQNVTFRCDPISEHNRLYWYRQTLGQGPEFLTYFQNEAQLEKSRLLSDRFSAERPKGSFSTLEIQRTEQGDSAMYLCASSPGEGIGVGYGYTFGSGTRLTVV.

V and J are TRBV4-1 and TRBJ2-2; 8 bases line up with TRBD1. Germline assignment: CDR1 MGHRA and CDR2 YSYEKL. V lost 0 bases, J lost 5 bases, and 8 bases stayed unmatched. The length of the CDR3 is 17 residues. This chain's CDR3 is CASSQDLQGARTGELFF. The CDR3 DNA is TGCGCCAGCAGCCAAGATCTTCAGGGGGCGAGGACCGGGGAGCTGTTTTTT.

This clone has a single count. The chain recombines TRBV7-9 with TRBJ2-3; 7 nucleotides align to TRBD2. The CDR3 runs 18 residues. Germline lookup yields CDR1 SEHNR and CDR2 FQNEAQ (reference sequence). V trimming: 5 bases; J trimming: 0 bases; junction bases outside the gene matches: 14. This CDR3 is CASSPERSGDISTDTQYF. The CDR3 nucleotides read TGTGCCAGCAGCCCAGAGAGAAGCGGGGATATTAGCACAGATACGCAGTATTTT. The variable domain in full, with the rest retrieved from reference TRBV7-9 and TRBJ2-3, is DTGVSQNPRHKITKRGQNVTFRCDPISEHNRLYWYRQTLGQGPEFLTYFQNEAQLEKSRLLSDRFSAERPKGSFSTLEIQRTEQGDSAMYLCASSPERSGDISTDTQYFGPGTRLTVL.

This chain uses TRBV11-2 with TRBJ2-1; 12 positions agree with TRBD2. The junction had 2 bases not matched to a gene; V was cut back by 5 bases and J by 9 bases. Per the germline V gene, CDR1 is SGHAT and CDR2 is FQNNGV. The CDR3 consists of 13 residues. The CDR3, as DNA: TGTGCCAGCAGCCTGACTAGCGGGGGTGAGCAGTTCTTC. Translation gives CASSLTSGGEQFF.

The chain links TRBV5-1 to TRBJ2-1; 7 bases agree with TRBD2. The CDR3 contains 14 residues. V lost 0 bases, J lost 8 bases, and 5 bases stayed unmatched. Germline CDR1 is SGHRS and CDR2 is YFSETQ. The CDR3 DNA sequence: TGCGCCAGCAGCTTGGGGCGGGAGTGGGATGAGCAGTTCTTC. As protein: CASSLGREWDEQFF.

The chain carries TRBV7-9 and TRBJ2-5; D may be TRBD1 (6 bases). The CDR3 is 16 residues long. Trimming removed 5 bases from V and 4 bases from J, with 20 bases in between. CDR1 SEHNR and CDR2 FQNEAQ come from the germline V gene (reference sequence). This CDR3 is CASSPPGTRLLETQYF. The DNA for the CDR3 is TGTGCCAGCAGCCCACCCGGGACACGGTTATTAGAGACCCAGTACTTC.

This clone was counted a single time. The V call is TRBV7-8, the J call TRBJ2-2; D call uncertain. Per the germline V gene, CDR1 is SGHVS and CDR2 is FQNEAQ. This CDR3 contains 18 residues. V was clipped by 0 bases and J by 3 bases, with 17 bases between them. The CDR3 bases are TGTGCCAGCAGCTTAGCGCTGGCCCCGAATGGGTACACCGGGGAGCTGTTTTTT. Its protein product is CASSLALAPNGYTGELFF.

The chain uses TRBV7-9 and TRBJ2-3, with D maybe TRBD1 (6 bases). Germline CDR1 is SEHNR and CDR2 is FQNEAQ (reference sequence). This CDR3 comprises 16 residues. The V end was cut by 3 bases, the J end by 2 bases, with 15 bases between. CDR3 protein: CASSFVWGHTTDTQYF. DNA of the CDR3: TGTGCCAGCAGCTTTGTTTGGGGGCACACCACAGATACGCAGTATTTT.

The chain uses TRBV9 and TRBJ1-6; D is ambiguous. The CDR3 has 14 amino acids. V lost 3 bases and J 9 bases, leaving 13 bases between the germline ends. Looked up from germline, CDR1 is SGDLS and CDR2 is YYNGEE. The CDR3 protein is CASSDSSGGSPLHF. In DNA form, the CDR3 reads TGTGCCAGCAGCGACTCCTCAGGCGGTTCACCCCTCCACTTT.

With regard to this clone: The same CDR3 also results from other DNA sequences found in this sample. The chain has TRBV27 and TRBJ1-2; TRBD1 matches at 9 bases. Germline V gene data show CDR1 as MNHEY and CDR2 as SMNVEV (reference sequence). The CDR3 runs 13 residues. V shed 5 bases, J shed 8 bases, and the junction held 6 bases outside the gene matches. The CDR3 DNA sequence: TGTGCCAGCAGTCACGGGACAGGGTACGGCTACACCTTC. It encodes CASSHGTGYGYTF.

J is TRBJ2-7 and V is TRBV6-1, with D unclear. The CDR3 is 15 amino acids. Deletions cut 8 bases from V and 0 bases from J, with 17 bases between. CDR1 is MNHNS, CDR2 SASEGT, per germline. The CDR3 is CASSPVLSFSYEQYF. The CDR3 DNA follows: TGTGCCAGCTCCCCAGTTTTGTCCTTCTCCTACGAGCAGTACTTC.

J is TRBJ2-4 and V is TRBV27; D is unresolved. The V gene's germline CDR1 is MNHEY and CDR2 SMNVEV (reference sequence). The V gene lost 5 bases and the J gene lost 7 bases, with 9 bases spanning the gap. The CDR3 sequence is 12 residues long. CDR3 sequence reads: CASSPGGNIQYF. Here the CDR3 DNA reads TGTGCCAGCAGTCCCGGTGGGAACATTCAGTACTTC.

This chain joins TRBV7-9 and TRBJ2-5; no reliable D call. The J call may be in error: the DNA end matches TRBJ2-7 better. The CDR3 covers 13 residues. CDR1 and CDR2 from the germline V gene are SEHNR and FQNEAQ (reference sequence). CDR3 bases: TGTGCCAGCAGCTTTCCAGGATCCTACGAGCAGTACTTC. It encodes CASSFPGSYEQYF.

The V gene is TRBV7-9, the J gene TRBJ2-5, with 8 positions matching TRBD1. This CDR3 has 16 amino acids. CDR1 and CDR2 from the germline V gene are SEHNR and FQNEAQ (reference sequence). J was trimmed by 0 bases and V by 4 bases; bases with no gene match: 7. In nucleotides, the CDR3 is TGTGCCAGCAGCTCGCGGGACAGGATCGACCAAGAGACCCAGTACTTC. This gives the protein CASSSRDRIDQETQYF.

This chain connects TRBV9 to TRBJ2-7; 10 nucleotides line up with TRBD2. The junction had 7 bases not matched to a gene; V was cut back by 4 bases and J by 3 bases. Germline CDR1 is SGDLS and CDR2 is YYNGEE. This CDR3 comprises 15 residues. The CDR3 DNA reads as TGTGCCAGCAGCACCGGGACTAGCGACCTCTACGAGCAGTACTTC. The encoded protein is CASSTGTSDLYEQYF. Using reference TRBV9 and TRBJ2-7 for the parts outside the CDR3, the full variable domain is DSGVTQTPKHLITATGQRVTLRCSPRSGDLSVYWYQQSLDQGLQFLIQYYNGEERAKGNILERFSAQQFPDLHSELNLSSLELGDSALYFCASSTGTSDLYEQYFGPGTRLTVT.